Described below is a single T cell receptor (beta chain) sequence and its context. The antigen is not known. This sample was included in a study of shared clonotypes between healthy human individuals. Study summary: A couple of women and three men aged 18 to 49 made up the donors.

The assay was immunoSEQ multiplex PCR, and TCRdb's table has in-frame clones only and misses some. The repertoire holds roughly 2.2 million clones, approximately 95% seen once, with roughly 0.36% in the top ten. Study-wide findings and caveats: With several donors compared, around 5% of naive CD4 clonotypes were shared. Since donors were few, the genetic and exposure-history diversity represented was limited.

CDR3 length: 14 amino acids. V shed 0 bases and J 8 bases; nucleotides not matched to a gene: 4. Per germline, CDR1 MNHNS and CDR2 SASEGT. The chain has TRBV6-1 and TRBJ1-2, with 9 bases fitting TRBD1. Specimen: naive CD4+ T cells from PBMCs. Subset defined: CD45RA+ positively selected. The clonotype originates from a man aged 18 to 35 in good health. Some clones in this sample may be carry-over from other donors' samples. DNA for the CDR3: TGTGCCAGCAGTGAAGCGGGACAGGGACTCGGCTACACCTTC. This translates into CASSEAGQGLGYTF.